This TCR beta chain was recorded in a study of low-dose radiotherapy and immunotherapy resistance in tumors. Gene-specific TRAV and TRBV primers were used for first-strand cDNA, covering alpha and beta chains. It was with a constant-region primer and a V-primer adapter that TCRs were amplified over roughly 19 PCR cycles. Isolated mRNA underwent amplification by in vitro transcription. TCRdb called the reads again in MiXCR, with one record for every CDR3 protein. The table lists 80,000 to 95,000 distinct CDR3 sequences, 9.4% of them singletons, with more than 0.85% in the top ten. Details on this clonotype: It is likely a read error: a sequence one base away is far more abundant.

The time point here: before trial treatment. Treatment of the donors consisted of nivolumab and ipilimumab (plus aspirin, low-dose cyclophosphamide and low-dose radiotherapy). The origin of this receptor is a male donor with prostate cancer. This specimen consisted of PBMCs, obtained before treatment.

The CDR3 region is CVSSPDIISYEQYF. CDR3 DNA: TGTGTCAGCAGCCCGGACATTATCTCCTACGAGCAGTACTTC. The rearrangement uses TRBV5-3 and TRBJ2-7; D is possibly TRBD1 (5 bases). TRBV5-3 is annotated as an ORF whose role is uncertain. This CDR3 comprises 14 residues.